The T cell receptor (beta chain) under discussion was sequenced for a study of OX40 agonist ivuxolimab in advanced cancers. Study context: Of the participants, approximately 38% had some prior anti-PD-1, anti-PD-L1 or anti-CTLA-4 therapy, which was allowed.

This clone has only a few counts. What it recognizes is unknown. Trimming shortened V by 6 bases and J by 5 bases, and 19 bases separated the two germline ends. Germline lookup yields CDR1 MNHEY and CDR2 SVGAGI. The CDR3 totals 15 residues. Broader study findings: On average, a greater number of expanded clones characterised CD8+ T cells relative to CD4+.

Libraries were prepared by immunoSEQ multiplex PCR; TCRdb keeps only in-frame clonotypes and omits some of them. Among 90,000 to 100,000 clones listed, about 79% were seen once. Sequences were derived from CD4+ or CD8+ T cells sorted from blood, sampled in a trial of the OX40 agonist ivuxolimab. The sequence was collected from an adult with an advanced solid tumor such as melanoma, head and neck, liver or kidney cancer. V usage is TRBV6-5 and J usage is TRBJ1-2, with D unresolved. The CDR3: CASSYDVAQGYGYTF. DNA of the CDR3: TGTGCCAGCAGCTACGACGTGGCGCAAGGGTATGGCTACACCTTC.